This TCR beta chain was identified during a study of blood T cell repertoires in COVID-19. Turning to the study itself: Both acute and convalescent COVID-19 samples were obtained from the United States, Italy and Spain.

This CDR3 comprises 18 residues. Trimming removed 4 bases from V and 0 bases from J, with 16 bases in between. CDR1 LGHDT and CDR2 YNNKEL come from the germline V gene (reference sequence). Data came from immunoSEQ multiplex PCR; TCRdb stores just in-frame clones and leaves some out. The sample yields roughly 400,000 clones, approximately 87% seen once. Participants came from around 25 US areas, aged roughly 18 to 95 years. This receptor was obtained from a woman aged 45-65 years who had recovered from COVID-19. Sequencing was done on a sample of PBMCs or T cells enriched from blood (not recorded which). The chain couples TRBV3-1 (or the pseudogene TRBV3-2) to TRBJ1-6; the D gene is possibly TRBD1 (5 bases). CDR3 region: CASSRSAGGSSYNSPLHF. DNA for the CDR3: TGTGCCAGCAGCCGATCTGCGGGGGGGAGCTCCTATAATTCACCCCTCCACTTT.